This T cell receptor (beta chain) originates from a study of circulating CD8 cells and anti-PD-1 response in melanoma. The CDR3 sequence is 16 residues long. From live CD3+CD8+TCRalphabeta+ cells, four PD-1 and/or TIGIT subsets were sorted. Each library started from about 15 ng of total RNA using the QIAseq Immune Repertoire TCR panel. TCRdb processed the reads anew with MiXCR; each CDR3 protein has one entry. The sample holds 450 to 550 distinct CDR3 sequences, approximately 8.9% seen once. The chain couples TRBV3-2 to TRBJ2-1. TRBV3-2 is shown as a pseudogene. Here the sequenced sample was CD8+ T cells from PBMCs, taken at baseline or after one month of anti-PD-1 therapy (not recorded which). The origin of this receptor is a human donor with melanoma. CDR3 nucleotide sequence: TGTGCCAGCAGCCGGAGAAGGAGTGGGGTTTACAATGAGCAGTTCTTC. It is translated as CASSRRRSGVYNEQFF.